Listed below are T cell receptor beta chains from one sample, sequenced in a study of OX40 agonist ivuxolimab in advanced cancers. Data came from immunoSEQ multiplex PCR; TCRdb stores just in-frame clones and leaves some out. This sample carries tens of thousands of clones, 82% of them seen once, and the ten largest clones take roughly 0.4%. Specimen: CD4+ or CD8+ T cells sorted from blood, collected in a trial of the OX40 agonist ivuxolimab. Source of these receptors: an adult with an advanced solid tumor such as melanoma, head and neck, liver or kidney cancer. The CDR3 runs from the conserved cysteine through the conserved F or W. Each record gives: D gene, CDR3 length, V gene, J gene, clone size, CDR3 DNA, CDR3 protein. The D gene is left open where the match is weak. Rows may omit the clone size; those that give it use once, few, many or a size class.

>-|14|TRBV5-4|TRBJ2-1|few
TGTGCCAGCAGCTTGGGGCGGACCAGCAATGAGCAGTTCTTC
CASSLGRTSNEQFF
>-|15|TRBV6-1|TRBJ1-5|-
TGTGCCAGCAGTGTTCCGGCAAATCTCCATCAGCCCCAGCATTTT
CASSVPANLHQPQHF
>-|15|TRBV4-1|TRBJ1-2|-
TGCGCCAGCAGCCAAAGGACCGGGACATTCTATGGCTACACCTTC
CASSQRTGTFYGYTF
>TRBD2|15|TRBV6-5|TRBJ2-7|-
TGTGCCAGCAGTTACGCGAGCGGGAGATCCGGGGAGCAGTACTTC
CASSYASGRSGEQYF
>TRBD1|24|TRBV7-3|TRBJ2-1|-
TGTGCCAGCAGCTTAAAGGGGACAGGGGATATTGACTTCCGTTCGATTAGCTCCTACAATGAGCAGTTCTTC
CASSLKGTGDIDFRSISSYNEQFF
>-|14|TRBV7-2|TRBJ1-2|-
TGTGCCAGCAGCTTAGACCCGGGTACAGGAGGCTACACCTTC
CASSLDPGTGGYTF
>-|15|TRBV16|TRBJ1-1|-
TGTGCCAGCAGCCAAGGGTCCGCCCGGGGGTCTGAAGCTTTCTTT
CASSQGSARGSEAFF
>TRBD1|14|TRBV5-8|TRBJ1-1|-
TGTGCCAGCAGCTTGGTCAGGGGGCAAACTGAAGCTTTCTTT
CASSLVRGQTEAFF
>TRBD2|13|TRBV28|TRBJ2-3|-
TGTGCCGGGACCGGGACTAGTCCCGATACGCAGTATTTT
CAGTGTSPDTQYF
>-|13|TRBV7-2|TRBJ1-1|-
TGTGCCAGCAGCAGAGACTATTTCTCTGAAGCTTTCTTT
CASSRDYFSEAFF
>TRBD2|16|TRBV6-6|TRBJ2-3|-
TGTGCCAGCACCGGACTAGCGGCCACTAGCACAGATACGCAGTATTTT
CASTGLAATSTDTQYF
>TRBD2|16|TRBV2|TRBJ2-4|-
TGTGCCAGCAGTGATACACTAGCGGGAGCCAAAAACATTCAGTACTTC
CASSDTLAGAKNIQYF
>-|16|TRBV7-2|TRBJ1-1|-
TGTGCCAGCAGCTTAGCGGGTCTGGGGATGAACACTGAAGCTTTCTTT
CASSLAGLGMNTEAFF
>TRBD1|15|TRBV11-2|TRBJ2-2|-
TGTGCCAGCAGCCGGACAGGGGCAAACACCGGGGAGCTGTTTTTT
CASSRTGANTGELFF
>TRBD1|14|TRBV5-1|TRBJ1-1|once
TGCGCCAGCGGGCTTGACAGGGGGAACACTGAAGCTTTCTTT
CASGLDRGNTEAFF
>-|13|TRBV15|TRBJ1-1|-
TGTGCCACCAGCAGAGACAGGGGATTTGAAGCTTTCTTT
CATSRDRGFEAFF
>-|17|TRBV28|TRBJ1-5|few
TGTGCCACCTCGGAAGAGGGTAGGTCAATTAGCAATCAGCCCCAGCATTTT
CATSEEGRSISNQPQHF
>-|15|TRBV14|TRBJ2-4|-
TGTGCCAGCAGCCAAGATATAGGCCTCTCCAACATTCAGTACTTC
CASSQDIGLSNIQYF
>-|13|TRBV18|TRBJ2-3|few
TGTGCCAGCTCACCAGCCGGTCAGGATACGCAGTATTTT
CASSPAGQDTQYF
>-|14|TRBV28|TRBJ1-5|-
TGTGCCAGCAAAGAGGAACGAGGCAATCAGCCCCAGCATTTT
CASKEERGNQPQHF
>-|12|TRBV6-6|TRBJ2-1|few
TGTGCCAGCAGCCCCCATAGGGATGAGCAGTTCTTC
CASSPHRDEQFF
>TRBD2|15|TRBV19|TRBJ2-3|-
TGTGCCAGTAGTCCTAGCGGGGGGCCCACAGATACGCAGTATTTT
CASSPSGGPTDTQYF
>-|13|TRBV29-1|TRBJ1-3|-
TGCAGCGTTGAAACCAGCTCTGGAAACACCATATATTTT
CSVETSSGNTIYF
>TRBD1|16|TRBV11-2|TRBJ1-6|-
TGTGCCAGCAGCTCCGCCGGGACAGGCCCCAATTCACCCCTCCACTTT
CASSSAGTGPNSPLHF
>-|15|TRBV19|TRBJ2-5|-
TGTGCCAGTAGTAACAGACAGGTCCTCGTGGAGACCCAGTACTTC
CASSNRQVLVETQYF
>TRBD1|15|TRBV5-1|TRBJ2-2|-
TGCGCCAGCAGCTCGGGACAGGGAAGCACCGGGGAGCTGTTTTTT
CASSSGQGSTGELFF
>TRBD1|13|TRBV6-6|TRBJ1-1|-
TGTGCCAGCAGTCTTCAGGGGGCGATTGAAGCTTTCTTT
CASSLQGAIEAFF
>TRBD1|16|TRBV6-1|TRBJ2-7|-
TGTGCCAGCAGTGAAGCAAGGACAGGGGAAACCTACGAGCAGTACTTC
CASSEARTGETYEQYF
>TRBD2|17|TRBV7-7|TRBJ2-5|-
TGTGCCAGCAGCTTAGGGACTAGCGGGGGAATTCAAGAGACCCAGTACTTC
CASSLGTSGGIQETQYF
>-|15|TRBV11-2|TRBJ2-5|-
TGTGCCAGCAGCTTAGAGAGTGTGGGACAAGAGACCCAGTACTTC
CASSLESVGQETQYF
>-|13|TRBV6-1|TRBJ2-2|-
TGTGCCAGCAAATCCCCGAACACCGGGGAGCTGTTTTTT
CASKSPNTGELFF
>TRBD1|18|TRBV25-1|TRBJ2-3|-
TGTGCCAGCAGTGCCATGCCGGGACAGGGGGCGGGCACAGATACGCAGTATTTT
CASSAMPGQGAGTDTQYF
>-|13|TRBV6-5|TRBJ1-1|once
TGTGCCAGCAGTTATTCCTCGAACACTGAAGCTTTCTTT
CASSYSSNTEAFF
>-|15|TRBV7-2|TRBJ2-2|-
TGTGCCAGCAGCGTCCCGGGGGCGGGGACCGGGGAGCTGTTTTTT
CASSVPGAGTGELFF
>-|13|TRBV6-1|TRBJ1-1|once
TGTGCCAGCAGTGATCAGGGAGGAACTGAAGCTTTCTTT
CASSDQGGTEAFF
>TRBD2|18|TRBV5-4|TRBJ2-5|-
TGTGCCAGCAGCCCCCAACCGGGGACTAGTGCCTTGCGGGAGACCCAGTACTTC
CASSPQPGTSALRETQYF
>TRBD1|18|TRBV5-6|TRBJ1-5|once
TGTGCCAGCAGCTTGGCACAGGGGGCTGTTGGTGGCAATCAGCCCCAGCATTTT
CASSLAQGAVGGNQPQHF
>TRBD2|16|TRBV5-1|TRBJ2-3|-
TGCGCCAGCAGCTTGACGGCGGGGGACCGCACAGATACGCAGTATTTT
CASSLTAGDRTDTQYF